Detailed here is one T cell receptor (beta chain). The antigen it recognizes is unknown. No clone much larger than this one lies a single base away; base qualities are absent. TCR CDR3 regions were amplified from genomic DNA by multiplex PCR using the deep immunoSEQ assay. Extracted genomic DNA from each cell subset was spread evenly across all wells of several immunoSEQ 96-well plates, with each plate serving as a replicate. For unsorted PBMC, 250 to 350 ng of genomic DNA, equivalent to around 30,000 T cell genomes, went into each replicate PCR. Unsorted PBMC genomic DNA was sequenced across ten immunoSEQ deep assay plates. Purified libraries were quantified with a Qubit 3.0 fluorometer, sized on a Bioanalyzer 2100, and re-quantified with the KAPA Library Quantification kit. Each immunoSEQ 96-well plate was sequenced on its own single-read 150-cycle Illumina NextSeq 550 flow cell. Concerning the study's data processing: Because the immunoSEQ output held only junctional sequences and lacked quality scores, the filtering could not match the filtering applied to full-length reads. To assign V/J genes and CDR3, sequences were annotated using PyIR, a Python wrapper for IgBLAST v1.9, with IMGT germline references. Any read was removed if the V/J assignment was weak (E-value above 1e-6), the CDR3 was missing, or the read contained stop codons, out-of-frame junctions, or ambiguous translated residues. V3J clonotypes were defined as sequences sharing the same inferred V gene, J gene, and CDR3 amino acid sequence. The percentage overlap between two repertoires was calculated by dividing the number of shared unique clonotypes by the size of the smaller repertoire. Three approaches were used to assess repertoire richness: RTK rarefaction, the Chao1 estimator, and Recon v2.1 estimates of unobserved clonotypes. This immuneACCESS table, as held by TCRdb, lists in-frame sequences with V and J called but not all clones. Of the missing ones, under half trace to an unresolved V gene in checked studies; the others have no known cause. That table supplies the V and J calls and clone size; D and trimming were determined from the DNA. For this sample there are hundreds of thousands of clones; roughly four fifths appear just once. The top ten clones comprise 10% to 15% of the sample.

The CDR3 spans 15 residues, from the cysteine through the phenylalanine. The sequence is cut down to CDR3 DNA, 45 bases in frame from base 1. The V end loses 6 bases and the J end loses 4 bases, and a stretch of 16 bases separates them. Sequences MDHEN (CDR1) and SYDVKM (CDR2) are obtained from the germline V gene. The donors were healthy, HIV-negative adults with no recently reported acute infections or vaccinations. Every donor was a Caucasian adult residing in Nashville, Tennessee, USA. For unsorted samples, around 85 million PBMCs were counted, and genomic DNA was extracted using the QIAamp DNA Blood Mini kit. Blood was obtained by leukapheresis, after which PBMCs were separated by Ficoll-Histopaque density gradient centrifugation and cryopreserved in liquid nitrogen vapor phase. This specimen comes from a study of shared clonotypes between healthy human individuals (dated by TCRdb to 2020 to 2022). Describing the broader study: Three men and a couple of women, aged 18 to 49 years, made up the cohort. To estimate repertoire size and how much clonotype sharing occurs between individuals, the study deeply sequenced the blood TCR repertoires of a handful of healthy adults. Libraries were prepared and TCR repertoires were sequenced by different laboratories using diverse techniques, in order to increase sequencing depth and limit assay-specific biases. Between about 0.9 and 10 billion PBMCs per donor were obtained by leukapheresis.

The paper as a whole reports these results and caveats: The small number of donors limited the genetic and exposure-history diversity represented. Based on pairwise subsampling, the degree of clonotype sharing among donors was expected to be affected by sequencing depth. Sampling was restricted to blood, and TCR repertoires in tissues likely differ from the TCR repertoires found in blood.

The receptor was isolated from a middle-aged woman in good health. Some clones in this sample may be carry-over from other donors' samples. The rearrangement combines TRBV28 with TRBJ1-5, and TRBD1 may be the D gene, going by 6 matching bases. Sequencing used PBMCs. CDR3 region: CASSQKQGMNQPQHF. The nucleotides are TGTGCCAGCAGCCAGAAACAGGGAATGAATCAGCCCCAGCATTTT. Joined to the reference TRBV28 and TRBJ1-5 proteins, this CDR3 gives the full variable domain: DVKVTQSSRYLVKRTGEKVFLECVQDMDHENMFWYRQDPGLGLRLIYFSYDVKMKEKGDIPEGYSVSREKKERFSLILESASTNQTSMYLCASSQKQGMNQPQHFGDGTRLSIL.